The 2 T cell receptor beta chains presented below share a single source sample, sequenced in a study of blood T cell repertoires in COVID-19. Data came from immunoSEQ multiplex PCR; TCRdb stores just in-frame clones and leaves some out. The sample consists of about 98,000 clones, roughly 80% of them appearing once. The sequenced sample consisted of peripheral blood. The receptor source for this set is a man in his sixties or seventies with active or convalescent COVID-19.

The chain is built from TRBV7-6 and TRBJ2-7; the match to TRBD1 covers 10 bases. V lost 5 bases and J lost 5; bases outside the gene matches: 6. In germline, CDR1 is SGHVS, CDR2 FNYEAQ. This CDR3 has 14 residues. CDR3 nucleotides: TGTGCCAGCAGCAAGACAGGGGGCCGTCACGAGCAGTACTTC. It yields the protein CASSKTGGRHEQYF.

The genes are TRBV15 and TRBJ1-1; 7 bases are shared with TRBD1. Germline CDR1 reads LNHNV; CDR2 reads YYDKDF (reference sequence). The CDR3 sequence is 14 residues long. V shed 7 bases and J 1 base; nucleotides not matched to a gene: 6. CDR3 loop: CATTPDRANTEAFF. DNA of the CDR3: TGTGCCACCACCCCTGACAGGGCGAACACTGAAGCTTTCTTT.